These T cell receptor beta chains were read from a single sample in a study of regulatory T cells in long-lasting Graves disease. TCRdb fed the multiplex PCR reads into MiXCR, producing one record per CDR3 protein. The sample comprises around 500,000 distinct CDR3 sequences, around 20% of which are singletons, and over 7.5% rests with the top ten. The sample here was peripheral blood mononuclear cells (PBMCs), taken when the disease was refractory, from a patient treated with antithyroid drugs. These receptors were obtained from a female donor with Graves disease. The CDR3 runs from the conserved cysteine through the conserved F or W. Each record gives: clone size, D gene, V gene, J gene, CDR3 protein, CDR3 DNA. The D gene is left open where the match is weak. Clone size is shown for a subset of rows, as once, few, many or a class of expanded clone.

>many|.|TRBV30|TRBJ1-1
CAWSVLEGDTEAFF
TGTGCCTGGAGTGTACTAGAAGGGGACACTGAAGCTTTCTTT
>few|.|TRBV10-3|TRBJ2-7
CAIKDLYEQYF
TGTGCCATCAAAGACCTCTACGAGCAGTACTTC
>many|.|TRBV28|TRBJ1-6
CASSLADKSSPLHF
TGTGCCAGCAGTTTGGCGGACAAAAGTTCACCCCTCCACTTT
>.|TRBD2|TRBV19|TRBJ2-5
CASRLTSARRQETQYF
TGTGCCAGTAGGCTGACTAGCGCGCGACGCCAAGAGACCCAGTACTTC
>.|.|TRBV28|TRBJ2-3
CASGVLGGTDTQYF
TGTGCCAGCGGGGTTCTGGGGGGCACAGATACGCAGTATTTT
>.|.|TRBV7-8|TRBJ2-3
CASSLEYSRSTDTQYF
TGTGCCAGCAGCTTAGAATATAGCAGGAGCACAGATACGCAGTATTTT
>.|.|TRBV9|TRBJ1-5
CASSVAPSGNQPQHF
TGTGCCAGCAGCGTAGCTCCGTCGGGCAATCAGCCCCAGCATTTT
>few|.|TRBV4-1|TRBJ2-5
CASSQDGDMETQYF
TGCGCCAGCAGCCAAGATGGGGATATGGAGACCCAGTACTTC
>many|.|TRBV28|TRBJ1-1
CASSFAGTTEAFF
TGTGCCAGCAGTTTCGCGGGGACTACTGAAGCTTTCTTT
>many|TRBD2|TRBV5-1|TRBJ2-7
CASSPGLAGEQYF
TGTGCCAGCAGCCCTGGACTAGCTGGCGAGCAGTACTTC
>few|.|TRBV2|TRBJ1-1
CASSSDLYEAFF
TGTGCCAGCAGTTCGGACCTATATGAAGCTTTCTTT
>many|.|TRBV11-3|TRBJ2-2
CASSYGTIGELFF
TGTGCCAGCAGCTACGGGACGATCGGGGAGCTGTTTTTT
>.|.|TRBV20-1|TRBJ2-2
CSARGGELFF
TGCAGTGCTAGGGGGGGGGAGCTGTTTTTT
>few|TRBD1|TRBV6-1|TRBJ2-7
CASSDRGYYEQYF
TGTGCCAGCAGTGACAGGGGGTACTACGAGCAGTACTTC
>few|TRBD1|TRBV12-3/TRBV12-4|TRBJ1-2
CASTRTGGIYGYTF
TGTGCCAGCACCAGGACAGGGGGCATCTATGGCTACACCTTC
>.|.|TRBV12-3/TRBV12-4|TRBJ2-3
CASKPQGTDTQYF
TGTGCCAGCAAACCGCAGGGCACAGATACGCAGTATTTT
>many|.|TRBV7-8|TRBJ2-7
CASSTTPASSYEQYF
TGTGCCAGCAGCACAACCCCGGCCAGCTCCTACGAGCAGTACTTC
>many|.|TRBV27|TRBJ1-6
CASSLLQGNSPLHF
TGTGCCAGCAGTTTACTTCAGGGGAATTCACCCCTCCACTTT
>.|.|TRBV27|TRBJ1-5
CASSPFSRGGNQPQHF
TGTGCCAGCAGTCCTTTCTCGAGAGGCGGCAATCAGCCCCAGCATTTT
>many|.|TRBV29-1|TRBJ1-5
CSVAGGINSNQPQHF
TGCAGCGTTGCCGGGGGCATCAATAGCAATCAGCCCCAGCATTTT
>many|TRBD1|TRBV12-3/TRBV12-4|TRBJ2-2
CASRRTGKTGELFF
TGTGCCAGCAGACGGACAGGGAAAACCGGGGAGCTGTTTTTT
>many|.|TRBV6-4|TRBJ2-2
CASSAGREGGHTGELFF
TGTGCCAGCAGTGCTGGGAGAGAGGGTGGACACACCGGGGAGCTGTTTTTT
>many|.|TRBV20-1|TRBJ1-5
CSARDYRDTVDQPQHF
TGCAGTGCTAGAGATTACCGGGACACTGTCGATCAGCCCCAGCATTTT
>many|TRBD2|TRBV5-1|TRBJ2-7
CASSPRTSGRSSEQYF
TGCGCCAGCAGCCCGAGGACTAGCGGGCGGTCGAGCGAGCAGTACTTC
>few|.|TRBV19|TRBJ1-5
CASSVGGENQPQHF
TGTGCCAGTAGTGTGGGTGGGGAGAATCAGCCCCAGCATTTT
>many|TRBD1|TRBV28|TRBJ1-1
CASSPPGQGAIGTEAFF
TGTGCCAGCAGTCCCCCCGGACAGGGGGCGATAGGCACTGAAGCTTTCTTT
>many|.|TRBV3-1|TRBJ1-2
CASSPSDTLVYGYTF
TGTGCCAGCAGCCCGTCGGACACTCTCGTCTATGGCTACACCTTC
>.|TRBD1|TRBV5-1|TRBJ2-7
CASSYDRGDYEQYF
TGCGCCAGCAGCTATGACAGGGGTGACTACGAGCAGTACTTC
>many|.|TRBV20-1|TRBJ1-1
CSAVGRVNAEAFF
TGCAGTGCTGTCGGACGGGTGAACGCTGAAGCTTTCTTT
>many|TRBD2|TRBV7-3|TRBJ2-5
CASSLTVGGETQYF
TGTGCCAGCAGCTTAACTGTGGGAGGGGAGACCCAGTACTTC
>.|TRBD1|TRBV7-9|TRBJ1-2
CASSSRDRGIGYTF
TGTGCCAGCAGCTCCCGGGACAGGGGTATCGGCTACACCTTC
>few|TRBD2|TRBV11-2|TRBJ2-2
CASSFRRGAGELFF
TGTGCCAGCAGCTTTCGACGGGGGGCCGGGGAGCTGTTTTTT
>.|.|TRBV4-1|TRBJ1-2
CASSITGDYGYTF
TGCGCCAGCAGCATCACAGGCGACTATGGCTACACCTTC
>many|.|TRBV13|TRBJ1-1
CASSPQEHLNTEAFF
TGTGCCAGCAGCCCACAGGAACACTTGAACACTGAAGCTTTCTTT
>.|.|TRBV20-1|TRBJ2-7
CSARDPPRTGLYEQYF
TGCAGTGCTAGAGATCCCCCGCGGACGGGACTCTACGAGCAGTACTTC
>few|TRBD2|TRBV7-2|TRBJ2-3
CASTPGASGRDTQYF
TGTGCCAGCACCCCAGGGGCTAGCGGGCGAGATACGCAGTATTTT
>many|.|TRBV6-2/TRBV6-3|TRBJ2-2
CASSPIATNTGELFF
TGTGCCAGCAGTCCCATAGCAACGAACACCGGGGAGCTGTTTTTT
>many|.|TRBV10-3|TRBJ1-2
CAISESMGGFGYTF
TGTGCCATCAGTGAGTCGATGGGCGGCTTTGGCTACACCTTC
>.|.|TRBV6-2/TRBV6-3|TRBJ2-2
CASSYFLVPIPGELFF
TGTGCCAGCAGTTACTTCCTGGTCCCCATTCCCGGGGAGCTGTTTTTT
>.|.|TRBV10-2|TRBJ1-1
CASSESSTEAFF
TGCGCCAGCAGTGAGTCGTCCACTGAAGCTTTCTTT
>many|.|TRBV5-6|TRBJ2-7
CASSLGVAYEQYF
TGTGCCAGCAGCTTAGGGGTAGCCTACGAGCAGTACTTC
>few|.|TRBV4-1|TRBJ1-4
CASSQGVLNEKLFF
TGCGCCAGCAGCCAAGGGGTCCTTAATGAAAAACTGTTTTTT
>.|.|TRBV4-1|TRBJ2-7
CASSQGGVQFSYEQYF
TGCGCCAGCAGCCAAGGAGGTGTACAGTTCTCCTACGAGCAGTACTTC
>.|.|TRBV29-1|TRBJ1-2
CSVVGVGGYTF
TGCAGCGTTGTCGGGGTGGGTGGCTACACCTTC
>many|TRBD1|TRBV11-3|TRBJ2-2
CASSLRQGLELFF
TGTGCCAGCAGCCTCCGACAGGGCTTGGAGCTGTTTTTT
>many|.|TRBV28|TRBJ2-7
CASSNTPSYEQYF
TGTGCCAGCAGTAATACACCCTCCTACGAGCAGTACTTC
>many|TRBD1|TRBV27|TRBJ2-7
CASSPTGTGGEQYF
TGTGCCAGCAGCCCTACCGGGACAGGGGGCGAGCAGTACTTC
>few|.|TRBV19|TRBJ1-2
CASSQRGLAQHGYTF
TGTGCCAGTAGCCAAAGGGGGTTGGCGCAACATGGCTACACCTTC
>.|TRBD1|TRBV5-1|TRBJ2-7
CASSLAGGAGEQYF
TGCGCCAGCAGCTTGGCAGGGGGCGCGGGAGAGCAGTACTTC
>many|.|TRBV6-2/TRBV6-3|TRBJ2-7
CASSPGHGYEQYF
TGTGCCAGCAGCCCGGGACATGGATACGAGCAGTACTTC